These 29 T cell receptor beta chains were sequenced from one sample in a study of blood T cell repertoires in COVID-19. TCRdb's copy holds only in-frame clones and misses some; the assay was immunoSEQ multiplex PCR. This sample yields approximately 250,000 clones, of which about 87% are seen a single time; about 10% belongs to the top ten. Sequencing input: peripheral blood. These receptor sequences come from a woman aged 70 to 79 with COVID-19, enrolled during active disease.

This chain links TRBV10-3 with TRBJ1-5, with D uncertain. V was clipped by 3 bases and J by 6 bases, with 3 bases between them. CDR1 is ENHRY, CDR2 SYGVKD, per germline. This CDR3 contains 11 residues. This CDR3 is CAISDGQPQHF. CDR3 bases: TGTGCCATCAGTGACGGTCAGCCCCAGCATTTT.

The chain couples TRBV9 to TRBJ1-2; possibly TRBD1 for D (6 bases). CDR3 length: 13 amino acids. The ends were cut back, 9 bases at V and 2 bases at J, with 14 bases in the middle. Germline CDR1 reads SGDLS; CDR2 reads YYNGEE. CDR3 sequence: CATAPTGNYGYTF. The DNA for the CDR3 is TGTGCCACCGCACCGACAGGAAACTATGGCTACACCTTC.

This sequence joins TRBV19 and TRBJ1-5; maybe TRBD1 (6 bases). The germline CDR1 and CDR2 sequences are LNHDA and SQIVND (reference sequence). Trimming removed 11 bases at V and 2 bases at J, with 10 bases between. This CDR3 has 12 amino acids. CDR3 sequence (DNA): TGTGCCGCTTCAGGGGGCAATCAGCCCCAGCATTTT. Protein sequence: CAASGGNQPQHF. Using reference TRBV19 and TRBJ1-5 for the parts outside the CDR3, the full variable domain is DGGITQSPKYLFRKEGQNVTLSCEQNLNHDAMYWYRQDPGQGLRLIYYSQIVNDFQKGDIAEGYSVSREKKESFPLTVTSAQKNPTAFYLCAASGGNQPQHFGDGTRLSIL.

CDR3 amino acids: CASSADGQYGYTF. CDR3 nucleotides: TGTGCCAGCAGCGCAGACGGACAATATGGCTACACCTTC. The chain carries TRBV7-2 and TRBJ1-2; D may be TRBD1 (5 bases). This CDR3 region has 13 residues. The V end lost 5 bases, the J end lost 5 bases, and 12 bases lay between the germline ends. The germline V gene encodes CDR1 SGHTA and CDR2 FQGNSA.

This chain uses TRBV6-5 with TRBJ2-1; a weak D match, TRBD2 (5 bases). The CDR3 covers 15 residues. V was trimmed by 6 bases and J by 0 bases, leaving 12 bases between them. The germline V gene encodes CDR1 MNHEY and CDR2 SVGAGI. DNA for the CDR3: TGTGCCAGCAGCCGCCCGGGGTTCTCCTACAATGAGCAGTTCTTC. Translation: CASSRPGFSYNEQFF.

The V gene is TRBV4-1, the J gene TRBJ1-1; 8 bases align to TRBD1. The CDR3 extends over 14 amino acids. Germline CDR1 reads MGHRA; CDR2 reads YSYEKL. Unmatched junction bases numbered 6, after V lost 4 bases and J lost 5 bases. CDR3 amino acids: CASSLGQGMTEAFF. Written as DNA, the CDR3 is TGCGCCAGCAGCCTCGGACAGGGTATGACTGAAGCTTTCTTT.

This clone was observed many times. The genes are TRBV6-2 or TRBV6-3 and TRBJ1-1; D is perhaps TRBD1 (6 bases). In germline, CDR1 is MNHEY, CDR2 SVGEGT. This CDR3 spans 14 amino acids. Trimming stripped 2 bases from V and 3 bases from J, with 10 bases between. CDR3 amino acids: CASSYVGADTEAFF. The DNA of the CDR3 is TGTGCCAGCAGTTACGTGGGGGCGGACACTGAAGCTTTCTTT.

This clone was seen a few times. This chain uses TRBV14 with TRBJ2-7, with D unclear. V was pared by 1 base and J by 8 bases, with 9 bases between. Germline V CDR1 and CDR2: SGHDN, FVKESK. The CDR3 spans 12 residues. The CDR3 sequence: CASSQGLGKQYF. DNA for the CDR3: TGTGCCAGCAGCCAAGGTCTTGGCAAGCAGTACTTC.

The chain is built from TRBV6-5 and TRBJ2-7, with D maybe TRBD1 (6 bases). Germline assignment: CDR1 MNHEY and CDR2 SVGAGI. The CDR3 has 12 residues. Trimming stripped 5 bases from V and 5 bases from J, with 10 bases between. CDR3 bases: TGTGCCAGCAGTAACAGGGTCCACGAGCAGTACTTC. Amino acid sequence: CASSNRVHEQYF.

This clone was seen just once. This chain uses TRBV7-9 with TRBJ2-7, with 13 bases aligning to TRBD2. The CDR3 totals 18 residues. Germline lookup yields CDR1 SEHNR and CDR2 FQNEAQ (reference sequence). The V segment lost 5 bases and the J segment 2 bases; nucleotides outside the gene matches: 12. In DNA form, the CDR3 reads TGTGCCAGCAGCGACGGGACTAGCGGGACCCATGGGACCTACGAGCAGTACTTC. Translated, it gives CASSDGTSGTHGTYEQYF.

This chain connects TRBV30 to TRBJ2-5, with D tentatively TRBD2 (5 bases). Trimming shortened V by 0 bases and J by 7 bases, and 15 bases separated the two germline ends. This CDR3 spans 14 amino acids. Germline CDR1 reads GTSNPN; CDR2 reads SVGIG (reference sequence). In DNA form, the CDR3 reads TGTGCCTGGAGTGTAAGGAGGTTCGAGGCGACCCAGTACTTC. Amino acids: CAWSVRRFEATQYF.

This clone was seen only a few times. The CDR3 sequence: CASSRQGRNTEAFF. In DNA, the CDR3 is TGTGCCAGCAGTCGACAGGGTAGAAACACTGAAGCTTTCTTT. V is TRBV6-5 and J is TRBJ1-1, with 7 bases matching TRBD1. The CDR3 spans 14 residues. Trimming at V came to 5 bases and at J to 2 bases, leaving 5 bases not matched to a gene. Germline V gives CDR1 MNHEY, CDR2 SVGAGI.

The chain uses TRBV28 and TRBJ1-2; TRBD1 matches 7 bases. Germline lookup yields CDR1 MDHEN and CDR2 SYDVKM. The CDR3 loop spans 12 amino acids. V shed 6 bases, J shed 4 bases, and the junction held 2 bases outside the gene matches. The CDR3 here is CASSPGGYGYTF. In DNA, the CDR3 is TGTGCCAGCAGCCCAGGGGGCTATGGCTACACCTTC.

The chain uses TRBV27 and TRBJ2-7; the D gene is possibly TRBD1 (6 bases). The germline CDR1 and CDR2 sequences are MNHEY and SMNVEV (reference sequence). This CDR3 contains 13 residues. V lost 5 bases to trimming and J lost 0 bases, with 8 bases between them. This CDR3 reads CASSRDTSYEQYF. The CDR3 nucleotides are TGTGCCAGCAGTAGGGACACCTCCTACGAGCAGTACTTC.

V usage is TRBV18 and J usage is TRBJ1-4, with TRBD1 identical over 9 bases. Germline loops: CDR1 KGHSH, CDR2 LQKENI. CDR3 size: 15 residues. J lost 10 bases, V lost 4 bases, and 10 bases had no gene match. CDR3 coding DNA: TGTGCCAGCTCACGGGACAGGGAATCTCCGGGAAAACTGTTTTTT. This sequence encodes CASSRDRESPGKLFF.

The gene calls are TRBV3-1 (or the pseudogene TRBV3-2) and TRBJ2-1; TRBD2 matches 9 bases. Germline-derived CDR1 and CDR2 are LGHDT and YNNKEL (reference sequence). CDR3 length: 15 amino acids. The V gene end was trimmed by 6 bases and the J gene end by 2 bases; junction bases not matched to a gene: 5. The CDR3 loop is CASSPTSGTYNEQFF. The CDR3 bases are TGTGCCAGCAGTCCGACTAGCGGAACCTACAATGAGCAGTTCTTC.

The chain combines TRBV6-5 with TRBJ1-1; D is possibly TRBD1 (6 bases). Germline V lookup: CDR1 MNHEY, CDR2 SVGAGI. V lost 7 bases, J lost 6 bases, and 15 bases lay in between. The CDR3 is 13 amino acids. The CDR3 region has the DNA TGTGCCAGCAAGAGATCAGGGGACGCTGAAGCTTTCTTT. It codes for CASKRSGDAEAFF.

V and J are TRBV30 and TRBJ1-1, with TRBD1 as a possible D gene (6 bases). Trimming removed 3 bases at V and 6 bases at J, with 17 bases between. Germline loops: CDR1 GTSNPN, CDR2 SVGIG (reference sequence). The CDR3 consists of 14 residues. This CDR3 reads CAWRSRYRDAEAFF. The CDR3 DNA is TGTGCCTGGAGGTCCCGCTACAGGGACGCTGAAGCTTTCTTT.

CDR3 in amino acids: CASSLGLGDEQYF. The CDR3 DNA reads as TGCGCCAGCAGCTTGGGGCTAGGGGACGAGCAGTACTTC. The chain recombines TRBV5-1 with TRBJ2-7; weak D call: TRBD1 (5 bases). The V end was cut by 0 bases, the J end by 5 bases, with 9 bases between. Germline V gene data show CDR1 as SGHRS and CDR2 as YFSETQ. The CDR3 has 13 amino acids.

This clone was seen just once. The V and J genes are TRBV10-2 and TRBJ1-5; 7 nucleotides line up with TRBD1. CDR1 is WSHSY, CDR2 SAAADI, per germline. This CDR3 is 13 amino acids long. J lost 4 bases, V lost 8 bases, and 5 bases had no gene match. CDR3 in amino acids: CASRTGSNQPQHF. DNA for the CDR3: TGCGCCAGCCGGACAGGTTCGAATCAGCCCCAGCATTTT.

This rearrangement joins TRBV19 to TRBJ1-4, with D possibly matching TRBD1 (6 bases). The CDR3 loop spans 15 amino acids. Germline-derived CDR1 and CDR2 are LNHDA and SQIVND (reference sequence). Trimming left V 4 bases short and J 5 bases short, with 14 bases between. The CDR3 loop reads CASSTGTISNEKLFF. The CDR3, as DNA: TGTGCCAGTAGTACGGGGACAATCTCGAATGAAAAACTGTTTTTT.

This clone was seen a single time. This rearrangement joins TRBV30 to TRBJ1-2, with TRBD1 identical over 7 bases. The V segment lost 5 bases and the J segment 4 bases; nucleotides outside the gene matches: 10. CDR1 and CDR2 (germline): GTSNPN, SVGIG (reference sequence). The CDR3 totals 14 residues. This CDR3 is CAWGQLTGRYGYTF. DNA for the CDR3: TGTGCCTGGGGCCAACTGACAGGGCGCTATGGCTACACCTTC.

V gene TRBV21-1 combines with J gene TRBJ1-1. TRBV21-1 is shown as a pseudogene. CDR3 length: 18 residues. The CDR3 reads CASSGRGFSGGFSPEAFF. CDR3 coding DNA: TGTGCCAGCAGCGGGAGGGGATTTTCCGGTGGGTTTAGCCCTGAAGCTTTCTTT.

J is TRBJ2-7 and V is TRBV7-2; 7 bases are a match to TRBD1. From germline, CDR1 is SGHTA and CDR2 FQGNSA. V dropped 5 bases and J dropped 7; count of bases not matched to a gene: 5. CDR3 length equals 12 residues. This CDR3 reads CASSPDRDEQYF. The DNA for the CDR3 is TGTGCCAGCAGCCCCGACAGGGATGAGCAGTACTTC.

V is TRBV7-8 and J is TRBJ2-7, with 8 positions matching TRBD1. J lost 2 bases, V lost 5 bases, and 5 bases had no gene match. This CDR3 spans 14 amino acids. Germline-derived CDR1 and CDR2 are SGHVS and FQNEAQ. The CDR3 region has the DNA TGTGCCAGCAGCGCGGACAGGGCGCCCTACGAGCAGTACTTC. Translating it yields CASSADRAPYEQYF.

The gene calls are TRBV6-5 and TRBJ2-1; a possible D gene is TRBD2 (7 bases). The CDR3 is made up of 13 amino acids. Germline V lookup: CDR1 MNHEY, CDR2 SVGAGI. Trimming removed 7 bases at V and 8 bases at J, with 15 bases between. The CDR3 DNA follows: TGTGCCAGCACCCAAAAGGGGGGGTATGAGCAGTTCTTC. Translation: CASTQKGGYEQFF.

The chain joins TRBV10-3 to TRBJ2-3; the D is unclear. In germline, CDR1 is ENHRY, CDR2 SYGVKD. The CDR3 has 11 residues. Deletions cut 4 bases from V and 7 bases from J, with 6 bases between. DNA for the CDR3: TGTGCCATCAGTGTTACTCATACGCAGTATTTT. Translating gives CAISVTHTQYF.

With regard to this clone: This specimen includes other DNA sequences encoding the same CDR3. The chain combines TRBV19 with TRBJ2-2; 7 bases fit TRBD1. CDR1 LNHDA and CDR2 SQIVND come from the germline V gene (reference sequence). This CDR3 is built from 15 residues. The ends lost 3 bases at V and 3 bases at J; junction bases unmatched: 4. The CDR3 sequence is CASSIYTGDTGELFF. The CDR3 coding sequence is TGTGCCAGTAGTATCTATACAGGGGACACCGGGGAGCTGTTTTTT.

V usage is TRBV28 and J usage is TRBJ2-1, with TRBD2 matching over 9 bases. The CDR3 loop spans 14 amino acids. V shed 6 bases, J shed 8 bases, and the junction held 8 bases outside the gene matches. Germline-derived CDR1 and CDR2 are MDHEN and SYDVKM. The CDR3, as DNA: TGTGCCAGCAGCCGGGCGGGAGGGCCCTATGAGCAGTTCTTC. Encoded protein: CASSRAGGPYEQFF.